This passage covers 7 T cell receptor beta chains from one sample sequenced in a study of Tregs in tolerant kidney transplant recipients. The protocol was immunoSEQ multiplex PCR, while the TCRdb copy is restricted to in-frame clones and leaves out a portion. The sample consists of about 78,000 clones, around 90% of them appearing once. The material was Tregs from blood, obtained before the transplant. These receptors were obtained from a human donor who received a combined kidney and bone marrow transplant.

The rearrangement links TRBV27 to TRBJ1-5; the D is unclear. Between the trimmed V and J ends, which lost 4 bases and 0 bases, there was a span of 19 bases. The CDR3 sequence is 18 residues long. CDR1 and CDR2 from the germline V gene are MNHEY and SMNVEV (reference sequence). Written as DNA, the CDR3 is TGTGCCAGCAGTTCGACCCGAGGAGGGCATTATAGCAATCAGCCCCAGCATTTT. This gives the protein CASSSTRGGHYSNQPQHF.

The CDR3 coding sequence is TGCGCCAGCAGTTCGGCCGGGACTAGCGGGAGGAATGAGCAGTTCTTC. It specifies CASSSAGTSGRNEQFF. V is TRBV5-1 and J is TRBJ2-1; 15 positions agree with TRBD2. The germline V gene has CDR1 SGHRS and CDR2 YFSETQ. J gave up 7 bases and V 5 bases, and 7 bases lay outside the gene matches. The CDR3 totals 16 residues.

This clone was observed a single time. The chain uses TRBV7-9 and TRBJ2-7, with 8 bases identical to TRBD1. The CDR3 is made up of 14 amino acids. J was trimmed by 2 bases and V by 4 bases; bases with no gene match: 4. Germline assignment: CDR1 SEHNR and CDR2 FQNEAQ (reference sequence). CDR3 residues: CASSSPGGPYEQYF. In DNA form, the CDR3 reads TGTGCCAGCAGCTCACCAGGGGGCCCCTACGAGCAGTACTTC. Full variable domain (missing parts from reference TRBV7-9 and TRBJ2-7): DTGVSQNPRHKITKRGQNVTFRCDPISEHNRLYWYRQTLGQGPEFLTYFQNEAQLEKSRLLSDRFSAERPKGSFSTLEIQRTEQGDSAMYLCASSSPGGPYEQYFGPGTRLTVT.

This chain uses TRBV14 with TRBJ2-5; 8 bases map to TRBD1. Germline trimming cut 5 bases from V and 5 bases from J; bases unmatched to any gene: 4. Looked up from germline, CDR1 is SGHDN and CDR2 is FVKESK. CDR3 size: 13 residues. The CDR3 sequence: CASSTGGGETQYF. CDR3 bases: TGTGCCAGCAGCACAGGGGGAGGCGAGACCCAGTACTTC.

The gene calls are TRBV7-2 and TRBJ2-3, with D tentatively TRBD1 (5 bases). The germline V and J ends were trimmed by 1 base and 1 base, with 9 bases remaining between them. CDR3 length equals 15 residues. Germline CDR1 and CDR2: SGHTA and FQGNSA. The CDR3 coding sequence is TGTGCCAGCAGCTTAGATGGGGCGGGCACAGATACGCAGTATTTT. Protein: CASSLDGAGTDTQYF. The full variable domain, in which reference TRBV7-2 and TRBJ2-3 provide the parts outside the CDR3, is GAGVSQSPSNKVTEKGKDVELRCDPISGHTALYWYRQSLGQGLEFLIYFQGNSAPDKSGLPSDRFSAERTGGSVSTLTIQRTQQEDSAVYLCASSLDGAGTDTQYFGPGTRLTVL.

This clone showed up just once. J is TRBJ2-5 and V is TRBV6-6; D is undetermined. The germline CDR1 and CDR2 sequences are MNHNY and SVGAGI (reference sequence). V shed 5 bases and J shed 3 bases, with 16 bases lying between them. This CDR3 is 15 amino acids long. The DNA of the CDR3 is TGTGCCAGCAGTCTGGACCCTAATGGCGAAGAGACCCAGTACTTC. It is translated as CASSLDPNGEETQYF.

The chain carries TRBV5-1 and TRBJ1-4, with D perhaps TRBD1 (5 bases). The V end lost 0 bases, the J end lost 7 bases, and 13 bases lay between the germline ends. The CDR3 consists of 15 residues. Germline V CDR1 and CDR2: SGHRS, YFSETQ. The CDR3 spells CASSLALGGGEKLFF. CDR3 nucleotide sequence: TGCGCCAGCAGCTTGGCCCTTGGGGGTGGTGAAAAACTGTTTTTT.